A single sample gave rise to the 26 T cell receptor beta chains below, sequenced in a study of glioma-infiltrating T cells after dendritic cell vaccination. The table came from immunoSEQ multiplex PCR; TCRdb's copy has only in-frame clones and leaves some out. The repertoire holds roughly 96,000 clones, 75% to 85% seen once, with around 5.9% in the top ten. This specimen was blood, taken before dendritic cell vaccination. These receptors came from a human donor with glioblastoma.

The CDR3 DNA reads TGTGCCAGCGGATCACAGACAGTCCTACCCACAGATACGCAGTATTTT. As protein: CASGSQTVLPTDTQYF. The rearrangement joins TRBV2 to TRBJ2-3, with D possibly matching TRBD1 (5 bases). The CDR3 has 16 residues. The V end lost 8 bases, the J end lost 2 bases, and 20 bases lay between the germline ends. Germline loops: CDR1 SNHLY, CDR2 FYNNEI.

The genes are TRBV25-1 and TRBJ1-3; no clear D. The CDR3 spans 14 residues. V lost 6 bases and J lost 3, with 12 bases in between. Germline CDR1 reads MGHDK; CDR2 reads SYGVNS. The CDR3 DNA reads TGTGCCAGCAGCCGGGATCCTCGTGGAAACACCATATATTTT. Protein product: CASSRDPRGNTIYF.

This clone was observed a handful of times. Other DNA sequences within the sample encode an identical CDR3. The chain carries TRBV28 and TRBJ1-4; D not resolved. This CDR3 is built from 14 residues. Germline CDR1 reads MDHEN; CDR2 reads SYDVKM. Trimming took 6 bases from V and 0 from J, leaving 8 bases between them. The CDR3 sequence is CASSQTATNEKLFF. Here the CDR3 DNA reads TGTGCCAGCAGCCAAACAGCAACTAATGAAAAACTGTTTTTT.

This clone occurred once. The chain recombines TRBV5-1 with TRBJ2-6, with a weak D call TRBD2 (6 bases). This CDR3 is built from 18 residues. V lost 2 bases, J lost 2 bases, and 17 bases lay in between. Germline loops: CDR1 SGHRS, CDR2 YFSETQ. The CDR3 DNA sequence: TGCGCCAGCAGCTTCTTTAGCGGAACGGGAACTGGGGCCAACGTCCTGACTTTC. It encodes CASSFFSGTGTGANVLTF.

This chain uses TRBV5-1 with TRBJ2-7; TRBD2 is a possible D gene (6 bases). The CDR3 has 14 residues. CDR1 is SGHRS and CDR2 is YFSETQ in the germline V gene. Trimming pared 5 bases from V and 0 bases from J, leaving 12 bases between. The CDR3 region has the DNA TGCGCCAGCAGTTTCCTAGCGAACTCCTACGAGCAGTACTTC. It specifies CASSFLANSYEQYF.

The CDR3 bases are TGTGCCAGCAGTAAAGGACAGGGGTTCAATCAGCCCCAGCATTTT. This gives the protein CASSKGQGFNQPQHF. V and J are TRBV6-5 and TRBJ1-5, with 9 positions matching TRBD1. The trim removed 5 bases at V and 3 bases at J, leaving 5 bases unmatched. The germline V gene has CDR1 MNHEY and CDR2 SVGAGI. The CDR3 contains 15 residues.

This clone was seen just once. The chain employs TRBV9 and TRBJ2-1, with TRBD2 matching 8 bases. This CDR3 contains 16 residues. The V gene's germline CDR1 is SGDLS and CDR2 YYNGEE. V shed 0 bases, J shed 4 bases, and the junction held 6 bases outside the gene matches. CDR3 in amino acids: CASSVGASGGYNEQFF. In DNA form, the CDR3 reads TGTGCCAGCAGCGTAGGGGCGAGCGGGGGATACAATGAGCAGTTCTTC.

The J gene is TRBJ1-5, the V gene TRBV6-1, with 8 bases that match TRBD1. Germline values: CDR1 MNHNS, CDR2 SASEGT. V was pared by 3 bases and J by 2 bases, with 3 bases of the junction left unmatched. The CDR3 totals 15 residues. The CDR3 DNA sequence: TGTGCCAGCAGTGACACAGGGGGGGGCAATCAGCCCCAGCATTTT. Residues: CASSDTGGGNQPQHF.

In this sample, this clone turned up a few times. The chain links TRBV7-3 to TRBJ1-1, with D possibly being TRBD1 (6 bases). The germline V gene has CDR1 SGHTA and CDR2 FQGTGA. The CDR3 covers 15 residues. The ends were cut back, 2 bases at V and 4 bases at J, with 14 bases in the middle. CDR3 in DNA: TGTGCCAGCAGCTTAGGTTTGGGGGGGCTCACTGAAGCTTTCTTT. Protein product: CASSLGLGGLTEAFF. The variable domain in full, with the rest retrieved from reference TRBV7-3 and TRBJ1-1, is GAGVSQTPSNKVTEKGKYVELRCDPISGHTALYWYRQSLGQGPEFLIYFQGTGAADDSGLPNDRFFAVRPEGSVSTLKIQRTERGDSAVYLCASSLGLGGLTEAFFGQGTRLTVV.

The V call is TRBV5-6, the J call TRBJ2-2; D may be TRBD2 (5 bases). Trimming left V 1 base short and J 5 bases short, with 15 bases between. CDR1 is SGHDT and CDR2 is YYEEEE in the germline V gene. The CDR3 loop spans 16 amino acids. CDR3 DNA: TGTGCCAGCAGCTTGCCGGTTGGCCCGGGGACCGGGGAGCTGTTTTTT. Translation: CASSLPVGPGTGELFF. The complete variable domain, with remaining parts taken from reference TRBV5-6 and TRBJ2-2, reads DAGVTQSPTHLIKTRGQQVTLRCSPKSGHDTVSWYQQALGQGPQFIFQYYEEEERQRGNFPDRFSGHQFPNYSSELNVNALLLGDSALYLCASSLPVGPGTGELFFGEGSRLTVL.

For the CDR3, the DNA is TGCGCCAGCAGCTTAGCAGGGTTAAGCAATCAGCCCCAGCATTTT. Its protein is CASSLAGLSNQPQHF. This chain links TRBV5-1 with TRBJ1-5, with D maybe TRBD1 (5 bases). Trimming took off 2 bases at V and 1 base at J, with 10 bases between the two ends. Germline CDR1 reads SGHRS; CDR2 reads YFSETQ. The CDR3 is made up of 15 amino acids.

The CDR3 DNA follows: TGTGCCAGCAGCGTAGCGGGACAGGCCCCTGGCTACACCTTC. This codes for CASSVAGQAPGYTF. The rearrangement links TRBV9 to TRBJ1-2; 8 bases agree with TRBD1. Germline values: CDR1 SGDLS, CDR2 YYNGEE. There are 14 residues in the CDR3. The ends lost 0 bases at V and 7 bases at J; junction bases unmatched: 5.

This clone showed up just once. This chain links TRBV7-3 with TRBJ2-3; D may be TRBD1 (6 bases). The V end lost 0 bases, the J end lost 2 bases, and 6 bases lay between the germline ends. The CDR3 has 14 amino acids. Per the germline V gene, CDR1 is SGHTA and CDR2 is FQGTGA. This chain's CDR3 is CASSLTGHTDTQYF. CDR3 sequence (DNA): TGTGCCAGCAGCTTAACGGGACACACAGATACGCAGTATTTT. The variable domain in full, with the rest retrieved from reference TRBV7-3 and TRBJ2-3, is GAGVSQTPSNKVTEKGKYVELRCDPISGHTALYWYRQSLGQGPEFLIYFQGTGAADDSGLPNDRFFAVRPEGSVSTLKIQRTERGDSAVYLCASSLTGHTDTQYFGPGTRLTVL.

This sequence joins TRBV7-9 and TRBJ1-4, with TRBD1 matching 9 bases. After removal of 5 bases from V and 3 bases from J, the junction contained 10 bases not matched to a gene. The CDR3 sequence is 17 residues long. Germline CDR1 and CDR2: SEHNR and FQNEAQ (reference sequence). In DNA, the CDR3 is TGTGCCAGCAGCCCGACCGGGACAGGGCCACCTAATGAAAAACTGTTTTTT. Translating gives CASSPTGTGPPNEKLFF. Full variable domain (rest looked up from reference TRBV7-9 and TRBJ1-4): DTGVSQNPRHKITKRGQNVTFRCDPISEHNRLYWYRQTLGQGPEFLTYFQNEAQLEKSRLLSDRFSAERPKGSFSTLEIQRTEQGDSAMYLCASSPTGTGPPNEKLFFGSGTQLSVL.

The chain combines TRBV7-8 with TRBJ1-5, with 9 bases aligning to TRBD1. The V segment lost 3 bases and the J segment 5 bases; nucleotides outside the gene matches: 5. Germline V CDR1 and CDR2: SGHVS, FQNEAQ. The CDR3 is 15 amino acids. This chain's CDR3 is CASSLGQGADQPQHF. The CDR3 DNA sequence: TGTGCCAGCAGCTTGGGACAGGGAGCGGATCAGCCCCAGCATTTT.

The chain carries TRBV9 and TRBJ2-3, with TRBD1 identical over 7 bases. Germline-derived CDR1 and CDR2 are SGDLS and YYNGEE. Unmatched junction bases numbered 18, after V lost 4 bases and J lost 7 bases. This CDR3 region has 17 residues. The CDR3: CASSPQNGRMTGNTQYF. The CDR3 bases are TGTGCCAGCAGCCCCCAGAACGGGCGCATGACAGGGAATACGCAGTATTTT.

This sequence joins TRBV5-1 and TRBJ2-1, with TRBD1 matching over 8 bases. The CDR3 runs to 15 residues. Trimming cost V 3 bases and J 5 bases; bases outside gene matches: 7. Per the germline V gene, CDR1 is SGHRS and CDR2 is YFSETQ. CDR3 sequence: CASSSGQGGHNEQFF. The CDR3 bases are TGCGCCAGCAGCTCTGGACAGGGTGGCCACAATGAGCAGTTCTTC.

This CDR3 is CAISEGGGRLNTEAFF. The CDR3 coding sequence is TGTGCCATCAGTGAGGGCGGGGGAAGGTTGAACACTGAAGCTTTCTTT. The chain recombines TRBV10-3 with TRBJ1-1, with D tentatively TRBD1 (5 bases). Germline V gives CDR1 ENHRY, CDR2 SYGVKD. The CDR3 length is 16 residues. The V and J ends lost 2 bases and 0 bases respectively, with 13 bases between them.

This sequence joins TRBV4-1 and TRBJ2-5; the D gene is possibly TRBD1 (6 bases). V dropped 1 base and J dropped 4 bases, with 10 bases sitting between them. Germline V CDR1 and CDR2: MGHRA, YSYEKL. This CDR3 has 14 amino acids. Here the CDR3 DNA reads TGCGCCAGCAGCCAAGTGGGGGCACGAGAGACCCAGTACTTC. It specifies CASSQVGARETQYF.

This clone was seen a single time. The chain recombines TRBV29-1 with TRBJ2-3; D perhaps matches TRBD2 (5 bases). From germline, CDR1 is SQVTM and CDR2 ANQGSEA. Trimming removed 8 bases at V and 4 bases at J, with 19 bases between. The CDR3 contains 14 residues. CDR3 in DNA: TGCAGCCATGGTTCCCCCGGGGTTGCAGATACGCAGTATTTT. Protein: CSHGSPGVADTQYF.

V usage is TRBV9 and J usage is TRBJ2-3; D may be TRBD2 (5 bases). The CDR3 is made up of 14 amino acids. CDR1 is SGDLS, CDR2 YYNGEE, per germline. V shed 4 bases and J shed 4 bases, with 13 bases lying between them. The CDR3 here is CASSPGVGADTQYF. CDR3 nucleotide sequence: TGTGCCAGCAGCCCCGGGGTAGGCGCAGATACGCAGTATTTT.

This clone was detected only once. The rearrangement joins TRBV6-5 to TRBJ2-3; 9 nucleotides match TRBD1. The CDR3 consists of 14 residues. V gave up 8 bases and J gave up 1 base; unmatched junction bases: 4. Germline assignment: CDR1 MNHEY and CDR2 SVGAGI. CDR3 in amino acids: CASYDRGGTDTQYF. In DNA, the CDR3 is TGTGCCAGCTATGACAGGGGGGGCACAGATACGCAGTATTTT.

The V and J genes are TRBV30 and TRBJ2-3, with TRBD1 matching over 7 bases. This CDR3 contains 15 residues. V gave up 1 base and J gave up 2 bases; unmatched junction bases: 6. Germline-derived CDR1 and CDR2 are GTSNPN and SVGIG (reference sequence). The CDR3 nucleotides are TGTGCCTGGAGTGAAGGACAGGATCACACAGATACGCAGTATTTT. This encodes CAWSEGQDHTDTQYF.

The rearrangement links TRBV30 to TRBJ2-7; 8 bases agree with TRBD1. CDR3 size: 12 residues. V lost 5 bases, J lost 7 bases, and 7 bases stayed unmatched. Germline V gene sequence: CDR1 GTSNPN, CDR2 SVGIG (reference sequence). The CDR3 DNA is TGTGCCTGGGACAGGGGAAGCAAAGAGCAGTACTTC. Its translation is CAWDRGSKEQYF.

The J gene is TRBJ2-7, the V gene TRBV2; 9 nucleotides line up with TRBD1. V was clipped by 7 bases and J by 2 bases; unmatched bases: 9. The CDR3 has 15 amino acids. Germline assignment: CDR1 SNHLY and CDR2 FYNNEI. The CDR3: CASTGTGGVAYEQYF. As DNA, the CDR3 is TGTGCCAGCACCGGTACAGGGGGCGTTGCCTACGAGCAGTACTTC. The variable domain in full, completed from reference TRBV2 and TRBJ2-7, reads EPEVTQTPSHQVTQMGQEVILRCVPISNHLYFYWYRQILGQKVEFLVSFYNNEISEKSEIFDDQFSVERPDGSNFTLKIRSTKLEDSAMYFCASTGTGGVAYEQYFGPGTRLTVT.

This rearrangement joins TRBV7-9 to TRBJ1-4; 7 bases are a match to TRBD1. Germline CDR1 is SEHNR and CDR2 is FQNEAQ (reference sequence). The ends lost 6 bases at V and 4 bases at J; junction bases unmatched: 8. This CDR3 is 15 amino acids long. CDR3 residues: CASRPNRGINEKLFF. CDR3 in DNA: TGTGCCAGCAGGCCCAACAGGGGTATTAATGAAAAACTGTTTTTT. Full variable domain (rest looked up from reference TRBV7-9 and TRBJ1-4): DTGVSQNPRHKITKRGQNVTFRCDPISEHNRLYWYRQTLGQGPEFLTYFQNEAQLEKSRLLSDRFSAERPKGSFSTLEIQRTEQGDSAMYLCASRPNRGINEKLFFGSGTQLSVL.